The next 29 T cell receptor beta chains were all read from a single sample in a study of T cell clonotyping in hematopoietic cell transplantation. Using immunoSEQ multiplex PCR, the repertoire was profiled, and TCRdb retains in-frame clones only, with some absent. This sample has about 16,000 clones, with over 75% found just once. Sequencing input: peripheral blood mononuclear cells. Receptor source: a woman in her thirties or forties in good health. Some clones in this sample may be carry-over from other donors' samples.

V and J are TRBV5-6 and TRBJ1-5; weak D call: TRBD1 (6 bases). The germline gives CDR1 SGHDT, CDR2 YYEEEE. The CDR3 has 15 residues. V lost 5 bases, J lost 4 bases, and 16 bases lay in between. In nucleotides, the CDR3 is TGTGCCAGCAGATTCTGGGGGGCTGTGAATCAGCCCCAGCATTTT. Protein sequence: CASRFWGAVNQPQHF.

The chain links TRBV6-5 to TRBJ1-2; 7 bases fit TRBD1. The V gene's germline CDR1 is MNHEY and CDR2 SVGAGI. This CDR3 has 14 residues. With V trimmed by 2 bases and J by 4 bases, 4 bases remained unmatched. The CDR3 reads CASSYRGPRYGYTF. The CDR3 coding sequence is TGTGCCAGCAGTTACAGGGGGCCGCGCTATGGCTACACCTTC.

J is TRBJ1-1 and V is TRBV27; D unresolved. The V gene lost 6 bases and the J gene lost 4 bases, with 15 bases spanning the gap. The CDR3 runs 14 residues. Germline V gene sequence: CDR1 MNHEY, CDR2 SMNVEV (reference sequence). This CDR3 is CASSVGRVRTEAFF. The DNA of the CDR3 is TGTGCCAGCAGCGTTGGGCGGGTCCGCACTGAAGCTTTCTTT.

The CDR3 DNA follows: TGTGCCAGCAGTGAACTCGGGAATTCACCCCTCCACTTT. This sequence encodes CASSELGNSPLHF. The chain is built from TRBV25-1 and TRBJ1-6; D remains unclear. The length of the CDR3 is 13 residues. Trimming removed 2 bases from V and 7 bases from J, with 6 bases in between. Germline V gene lookup returns CDR1 MGHDK and CDR2 SYGVNS.

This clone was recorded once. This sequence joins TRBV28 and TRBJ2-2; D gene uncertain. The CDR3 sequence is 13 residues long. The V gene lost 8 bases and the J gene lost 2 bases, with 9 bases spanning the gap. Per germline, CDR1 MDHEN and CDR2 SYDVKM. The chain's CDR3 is CASAPPNTGELFF. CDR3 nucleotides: TGTGCCAGCGCTCCACCAAACACCGGGGAGCTGTTTTTT.

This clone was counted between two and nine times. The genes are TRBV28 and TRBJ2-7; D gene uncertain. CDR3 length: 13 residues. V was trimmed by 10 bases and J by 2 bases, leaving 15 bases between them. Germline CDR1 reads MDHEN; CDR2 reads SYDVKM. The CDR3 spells CATGIGNTYEQYF. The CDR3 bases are TGTGCCACGGGCATCGGAAATACCTACGAGCAGTACTTC. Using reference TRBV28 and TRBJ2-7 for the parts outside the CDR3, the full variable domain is DVKVTQSSRYLVKRTGEKVFLECVQDMDHENMFWYRQDPGLGLRLIYFSYDVKMKEKGDIPEGYSVSREKKERFSLILESASTNQTSMYLCATGIGNTYEQYFGPGTRLTVT.

DNA for the CDR3: TGTGCCAGCAGCTTAGTCCGGGAAGAGACCCAGTACTTC. Amino acids: CASSLVREETQYF. The chain joins TRBV7-2 to TRBJ2-5; unclear D gene. The CDR3 runs 13 residues. V was clipped by 1 base and J by 3 bases, with 6 bases between them. Germline CDR1 SGHTA, CDR2 FQGNSA. Full variable domain (rest looked up from reference TRBV7-2 and TRBJ2-5): GAGVSQSPSNKVTEKGKDVELRCDPISGHTALYWYRQSLGQGLEFLIYFQGNSAPDKSGLPSDRFSAERTGGSVSTLTIQRTQQEDSAVYLCASSLVREETQYFGPGTRLLVL.

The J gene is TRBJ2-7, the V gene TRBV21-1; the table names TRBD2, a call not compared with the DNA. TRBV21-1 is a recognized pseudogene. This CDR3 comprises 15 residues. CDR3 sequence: CASSIIAGGRYEQYF. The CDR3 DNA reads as TGTGCCAGCAGCATTATAGCGGGAGGGCGCTACGAGCAGTACTTC.

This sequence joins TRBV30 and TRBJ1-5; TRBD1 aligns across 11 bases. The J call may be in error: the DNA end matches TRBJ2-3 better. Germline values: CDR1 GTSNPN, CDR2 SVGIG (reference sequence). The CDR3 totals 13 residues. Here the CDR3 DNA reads TGTGCCTGGGGGGACAGGGGGGACCAGCCCCAGTATTTT. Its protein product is CAWGDRGDQPQYF.

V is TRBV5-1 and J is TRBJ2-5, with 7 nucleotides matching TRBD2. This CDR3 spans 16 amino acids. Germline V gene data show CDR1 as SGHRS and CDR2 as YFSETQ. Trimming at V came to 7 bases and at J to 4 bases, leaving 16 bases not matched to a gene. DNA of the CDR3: TGCGCCAGCGCGAACAGGCGGGAGTCGAGGGGAGAGACCCAGTACTTC. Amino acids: CASANRRESRGETQYF.

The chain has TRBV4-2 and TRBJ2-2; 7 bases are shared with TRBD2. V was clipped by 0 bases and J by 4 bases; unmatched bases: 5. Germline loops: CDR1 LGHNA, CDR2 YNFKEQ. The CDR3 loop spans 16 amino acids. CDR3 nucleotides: TGTGCCAGCAGCCAAGATGCGGGAGAGGTCACCGGGGAGCTGTTTTTT. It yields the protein CASSQDAGEVTGELFF.

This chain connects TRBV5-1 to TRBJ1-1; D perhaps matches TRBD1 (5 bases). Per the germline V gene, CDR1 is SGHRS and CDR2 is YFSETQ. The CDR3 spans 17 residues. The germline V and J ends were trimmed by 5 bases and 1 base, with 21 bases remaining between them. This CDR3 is CASSRESPRRGNTEAFF. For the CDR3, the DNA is TGCGCCAGCAGTCGGGAGTCACCACGTAGGGGGAACACTGAAGCTTTCTTT.

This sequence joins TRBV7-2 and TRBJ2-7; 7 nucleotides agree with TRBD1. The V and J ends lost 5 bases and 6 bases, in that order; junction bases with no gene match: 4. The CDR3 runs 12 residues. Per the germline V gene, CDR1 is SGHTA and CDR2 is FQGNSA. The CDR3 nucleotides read TGTGCCAGCAGCAAACAGGGGAGCGAGCAGTACTTC. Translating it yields CASSKQGSEQYF.

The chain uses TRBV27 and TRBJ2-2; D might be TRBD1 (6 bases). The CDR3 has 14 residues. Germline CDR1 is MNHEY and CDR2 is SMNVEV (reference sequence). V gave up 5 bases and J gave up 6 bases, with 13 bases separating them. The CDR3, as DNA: TGTGCCAGCAGTAAGGACAGCATTCCCGGGGAGCTGTTTTTT. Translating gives CASSKDSIPGELFF.

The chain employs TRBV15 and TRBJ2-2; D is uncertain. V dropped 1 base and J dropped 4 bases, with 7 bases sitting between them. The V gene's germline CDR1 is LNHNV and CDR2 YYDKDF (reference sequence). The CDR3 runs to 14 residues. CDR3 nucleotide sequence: TGTGCCACCAGCAGAGTTGGTTTCACCGGGGAGCTGTTTTTT. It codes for CATSRVGFTGELFF.

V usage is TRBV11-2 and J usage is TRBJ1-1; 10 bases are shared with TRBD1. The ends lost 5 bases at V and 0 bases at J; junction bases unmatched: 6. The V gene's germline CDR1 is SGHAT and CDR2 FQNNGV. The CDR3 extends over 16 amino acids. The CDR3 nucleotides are TGTGCCAGCAGCCCTGGGACAGGGGCGGTGAACACTGAAGCTTTCTTT. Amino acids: CASSPGTGAVNTEAFF.

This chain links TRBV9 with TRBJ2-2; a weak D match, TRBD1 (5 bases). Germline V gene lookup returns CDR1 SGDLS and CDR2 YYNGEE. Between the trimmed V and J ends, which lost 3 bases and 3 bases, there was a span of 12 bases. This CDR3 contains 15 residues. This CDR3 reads CASSAQAYYTGELFF. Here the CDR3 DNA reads TGTGCCAGCAGCGCACAGGCTTACTACACCGGGGAGCTGTTTTTT.

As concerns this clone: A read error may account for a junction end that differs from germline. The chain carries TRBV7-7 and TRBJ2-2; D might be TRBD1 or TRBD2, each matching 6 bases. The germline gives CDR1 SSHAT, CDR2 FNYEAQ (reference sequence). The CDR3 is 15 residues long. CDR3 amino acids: CASSLEGGGTGELFF. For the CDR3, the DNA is TGTGCTAGCAGCTTGGAAGGGGGAGGCACCGGGGAGCTGTTTTTT.

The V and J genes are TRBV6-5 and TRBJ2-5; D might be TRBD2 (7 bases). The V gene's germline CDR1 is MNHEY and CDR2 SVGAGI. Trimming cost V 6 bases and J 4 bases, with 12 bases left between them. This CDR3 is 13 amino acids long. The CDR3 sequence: CASRRGRGETQYF. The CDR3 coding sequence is TGTGCCAGCAGGAGGGGGAGGGGAGAGACCCAGTACTTC.

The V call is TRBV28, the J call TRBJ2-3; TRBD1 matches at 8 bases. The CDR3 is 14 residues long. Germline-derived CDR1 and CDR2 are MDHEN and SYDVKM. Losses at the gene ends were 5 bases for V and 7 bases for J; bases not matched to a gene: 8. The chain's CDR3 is CASSPRDRFHTQYF. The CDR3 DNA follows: TGTGCCAGCAGTCCCCGGGACAGGTTCCATACGCAGTATTTT.

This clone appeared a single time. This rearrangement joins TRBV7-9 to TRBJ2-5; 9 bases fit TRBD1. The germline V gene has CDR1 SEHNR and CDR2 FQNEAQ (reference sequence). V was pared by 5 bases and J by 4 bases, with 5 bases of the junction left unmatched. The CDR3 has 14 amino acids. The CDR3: CASSAGQGRETQYF. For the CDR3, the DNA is TGTGCCAGCAGCGCTGGACAGGGGAGAGAGACCCAGTACTTC.

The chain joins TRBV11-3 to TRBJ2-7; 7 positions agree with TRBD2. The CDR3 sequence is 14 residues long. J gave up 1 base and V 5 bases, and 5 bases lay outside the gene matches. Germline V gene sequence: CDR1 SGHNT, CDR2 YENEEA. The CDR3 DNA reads TGTGCCAGCAGCCCCCAAGCGGGATCCTACGAGCAGTACTTC. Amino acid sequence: CASSPQAGSYEQYF.

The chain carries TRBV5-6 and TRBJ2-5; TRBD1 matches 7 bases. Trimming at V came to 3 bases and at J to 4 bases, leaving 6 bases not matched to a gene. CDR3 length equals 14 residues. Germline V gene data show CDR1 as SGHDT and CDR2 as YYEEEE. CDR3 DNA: TGTGCCAGCAGCTCCTTAGCAGGGGGAGAGACCCAGTACTTC. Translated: CASSSLAGGETQYF.

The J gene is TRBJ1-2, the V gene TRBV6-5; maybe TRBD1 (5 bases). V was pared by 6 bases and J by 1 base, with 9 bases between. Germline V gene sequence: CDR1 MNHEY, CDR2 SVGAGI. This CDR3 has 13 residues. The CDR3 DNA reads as TGTGCCAGCAGACAGACAGATAACTATGGCTACACCTTC. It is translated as CASRQTDNYGYTF.

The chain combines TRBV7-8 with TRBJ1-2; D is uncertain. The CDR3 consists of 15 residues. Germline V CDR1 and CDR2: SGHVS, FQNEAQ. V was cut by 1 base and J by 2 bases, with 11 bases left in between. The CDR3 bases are TGTGCCAGCAGCTTAGAAGGGCAGATCAACTATGGCTACACCTTC. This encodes CASSLEGQINYGYTF.

In DNA, the CDR3 is TGTGCCAGCACCGGGCAGGGAGGTCAGCCCCAGCATTTT. Its translation: CASTGQGGQPQHF. The chain carries TRBV6-5 and TRBJ1-5, with a possible D match to TRBD1 (5 bases). Germline CDR1 reads MNHEY; CDR2 reads SVGAGI. The CDR3 contains 13 residues. Between the trimmed V and J ends, which lost 7 bases and 6 bases, there was a span of 13 bases.

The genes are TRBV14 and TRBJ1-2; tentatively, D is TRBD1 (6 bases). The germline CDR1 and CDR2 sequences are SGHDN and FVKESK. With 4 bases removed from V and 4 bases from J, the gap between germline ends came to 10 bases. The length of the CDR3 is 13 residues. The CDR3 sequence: CASSPGTIYGYTF. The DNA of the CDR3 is TGTGCCAGCAGCCCAGGGACAATCTATGGCTACACCTTC.

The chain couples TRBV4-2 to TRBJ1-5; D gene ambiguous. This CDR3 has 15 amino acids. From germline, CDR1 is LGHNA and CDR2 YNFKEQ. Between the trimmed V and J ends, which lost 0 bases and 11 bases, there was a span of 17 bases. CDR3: CASSQDRAPIETQHF. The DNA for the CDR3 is TGTGCCAGCAGCCAAGATCGAGCCCCCATAGAGACCCAGCATTTT.

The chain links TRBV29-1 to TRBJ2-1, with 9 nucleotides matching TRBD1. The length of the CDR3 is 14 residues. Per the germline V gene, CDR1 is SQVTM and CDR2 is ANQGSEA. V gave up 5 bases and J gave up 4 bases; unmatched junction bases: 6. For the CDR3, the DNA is TGCAGCGTTTCCCGGACAGGGGATTACAATGAGCAGTTCTTC. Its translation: CSVSRTGDYNEQFF.